The 5 T cell receptor beta chains in this list originate from one sample, sequenced in a study of cytomegalovirus exposure and HLA in healthy donors (TCRdb year 2017). The method behind the library was the immunoSEQ multiplex PCR assay. TCRdb carries this immuneACCESS record with in-frame sequences only. Its versions omit some clonotypes, under half of them owing to an unresolved V gene in the studies checked, with the rest unexplained. The sample data list under 150,000 clones, and about four fifths of these were observed just once. Of the sample, over 1.1% is held by the ten largest clones. Material for sequencing was PBMCs. These receptors were obtained from a young woman in good health and CMV-seronegative.

The chain links TRBV29-1 to TRBJ2-5; no clear D. The CDR3 runs 11 residues. Germline loops: CDR1 SQVTM, CDR2 ANQGSEA. Trimming took 4 bases from V and 1 from J, leaving 4 bases between them. CDR3 amino acids: CSVAVQETQYF. CDR3 bases: TGCAGCGTTGCGGTCCAAGAGACCCAGTACTTC.

The rearrangement links TRBV6-6 to TRBJ2-5; 10 nucleotides agree with TRBD2. CDR1 is MNHNY, CDR2 SVGAGI, per germline (reference sequence). The J segment lost 7 bases and the V segment lost 2 bases, leaving 7 bases of the junction unmatched. The CDR3 has 15 amino acids. DNA for the CDR3: TGTGCCAGCAGTTACGATAGCGGGGGGTTGGGGACCCAGTACTTC. Its protein is CASSYDSGGLGTQYF.

For the CDR3, the DNA is TGTGCCAGCAGTTTGGGGACACCCTCCTACAATGAGCAGTTCTTC. This sequence encodes CASSLGTPSYNEQFF. The chain joins TRBV27 to TRBJ2-1; tentatively, D is TRBD1 (6 bases). CDR1 is MNHEY, CDR2 SMNVEV, per germline (reference sequence). The CDR3 is made up of 15 amino acids. V shed 3 bases and J shed 0 bases, with 9 bases lying between them.

This rearrangement joins TRBV27 to TRBJ2-1; 14 nucleotides match TRBD2. After removal of 5 bases from V and 0 bases from J, the junction contained 6 bases not matched to a gene. Germline V CDR1 and CDR2: MNHEY, SMNVEV (reference sequence). The CDR3 extends over 18 amino acids. The CDR3 bases are TGTGCCAGCAGTAACCGACTAGCGGGGGGGTACTCCTACAATGAGCAGTTCTTC. Translating gives CASSNRLAGGYSYNEQFF.

V and J are TRBV10-3 and TRBJ1-4; 8 nucleotides match TRBD1. Germline assignment: CDR1 ENHRY and CDR2 SYGVKD. This CDR3 is built from 14 residues. The junction had 4 bases not matched to a gene; V was cut back by 2 bases and J by 8 bases. The CDR3 DNA is TGTGCCATCAGTGAGGACAGGGGAGGGGAAAAACTGTTTTTT. Amino acids: CAISEDRGGEKLFF.